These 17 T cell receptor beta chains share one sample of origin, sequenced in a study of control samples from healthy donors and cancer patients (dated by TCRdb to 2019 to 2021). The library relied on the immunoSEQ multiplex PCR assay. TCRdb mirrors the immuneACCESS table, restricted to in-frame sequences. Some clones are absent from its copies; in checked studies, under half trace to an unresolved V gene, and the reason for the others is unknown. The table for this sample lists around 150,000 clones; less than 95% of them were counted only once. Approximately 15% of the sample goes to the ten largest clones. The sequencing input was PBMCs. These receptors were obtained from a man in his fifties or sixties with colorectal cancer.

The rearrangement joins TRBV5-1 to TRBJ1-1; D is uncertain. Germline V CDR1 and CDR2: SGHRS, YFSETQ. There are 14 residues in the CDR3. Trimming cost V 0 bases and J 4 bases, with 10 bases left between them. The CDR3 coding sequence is TGCGCCAGCAGCTTGGAGCAGGTCTCCACTGAAGCTTTCTTT. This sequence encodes CASSLEQVSTEAFF.

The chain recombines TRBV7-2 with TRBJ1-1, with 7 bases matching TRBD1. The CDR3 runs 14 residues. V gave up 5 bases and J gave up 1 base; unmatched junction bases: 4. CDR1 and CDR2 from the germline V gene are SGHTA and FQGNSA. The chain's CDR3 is CASSHRDRNTEAFF. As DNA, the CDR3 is TGTGCCAGCAGCCACCGGGACAGGAACACTGAAGCTTTCTTT. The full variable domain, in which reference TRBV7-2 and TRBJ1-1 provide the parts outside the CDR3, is GAGVSQSPSNKVTEKGKDVELRCDPISGHTALYWYRQSLGQGLEFLIYFQGNSAPDKSGLPSDRFSAERTGGSVSTLTIQRTQQEDSAVYLCASSHRDRNTEAFFGQGTRLTVV.

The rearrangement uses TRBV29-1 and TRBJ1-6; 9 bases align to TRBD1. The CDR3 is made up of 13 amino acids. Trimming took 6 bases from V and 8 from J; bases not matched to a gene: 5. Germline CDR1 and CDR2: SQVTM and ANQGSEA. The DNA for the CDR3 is TGCAGCGTCGCACAGGGGGCTGATTCACCCCTCCACTTT. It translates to CSVAQGADSPLHF. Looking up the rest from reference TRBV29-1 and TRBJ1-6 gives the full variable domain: SAVISQKPSRDICQRGTSLTIQCQVDSQVTMMFWYRQQPGQSLTLIATANQGSEATYESGFVIDKFPISRPNLTFSTLTVSNMSPEDSSIYLCSVAQGADSPLHFGNGTRLTVT.

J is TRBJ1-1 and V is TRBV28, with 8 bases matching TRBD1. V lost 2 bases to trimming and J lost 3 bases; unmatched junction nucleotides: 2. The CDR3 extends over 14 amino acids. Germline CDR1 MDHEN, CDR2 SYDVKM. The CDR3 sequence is CASSLPGGYTEAFF. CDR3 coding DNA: TGTGCCAGCAGTTTACCAGGGGGCTACACTGAAGCTTTCTTT.

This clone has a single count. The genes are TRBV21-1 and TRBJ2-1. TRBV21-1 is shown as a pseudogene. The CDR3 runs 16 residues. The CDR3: CASRAASLGGYNEQFF. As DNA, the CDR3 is TGTGCCAGCAGGGCGGCAAGTCTTGGGGGCTACAATGAGCAGTTCTTC.

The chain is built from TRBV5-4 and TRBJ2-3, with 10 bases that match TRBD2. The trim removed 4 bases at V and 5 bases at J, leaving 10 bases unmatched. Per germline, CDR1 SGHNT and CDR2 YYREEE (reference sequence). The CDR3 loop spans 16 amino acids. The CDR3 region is CASSPSGGPAGDTQYF. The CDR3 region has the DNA TGTGCCAGCAGCCCTAGCGGGGGCCCCGCGGGAGATACGCAGTATTTT.

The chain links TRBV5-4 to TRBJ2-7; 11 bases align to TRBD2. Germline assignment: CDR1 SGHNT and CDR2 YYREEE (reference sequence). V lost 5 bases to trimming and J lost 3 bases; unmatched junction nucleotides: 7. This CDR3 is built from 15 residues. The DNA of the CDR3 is TGTGCCAGCAGTTTTAGCGGGGGGGCCTTCTACGAGCAGTACTTC. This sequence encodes CASSFSGGAFYEQYF.

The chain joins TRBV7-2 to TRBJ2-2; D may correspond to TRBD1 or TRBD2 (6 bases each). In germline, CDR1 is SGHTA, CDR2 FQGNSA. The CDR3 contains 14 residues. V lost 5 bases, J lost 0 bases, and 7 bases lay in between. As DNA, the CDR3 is TGTGCCAGCAGCAGGGGGGCGAACACCGGGGAGCTGTTTTTT. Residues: CASSRGANTGELFF.

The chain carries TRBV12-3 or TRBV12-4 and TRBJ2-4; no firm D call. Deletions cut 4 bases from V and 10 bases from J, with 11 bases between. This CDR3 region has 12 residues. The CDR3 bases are TGTGCCAGCAGTTCCGTCCAAGGGATTCAGTACTTC. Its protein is CASSSVQGIQYF.

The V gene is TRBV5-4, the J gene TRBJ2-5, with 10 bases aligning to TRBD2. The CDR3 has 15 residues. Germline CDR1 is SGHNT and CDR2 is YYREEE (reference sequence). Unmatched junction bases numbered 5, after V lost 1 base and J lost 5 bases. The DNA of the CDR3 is TGTGCCAGCAGCTTGACTAGCGGGGTGAGGGAGACCCAGTACTTC. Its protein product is CASSLTSGVRETQYF.

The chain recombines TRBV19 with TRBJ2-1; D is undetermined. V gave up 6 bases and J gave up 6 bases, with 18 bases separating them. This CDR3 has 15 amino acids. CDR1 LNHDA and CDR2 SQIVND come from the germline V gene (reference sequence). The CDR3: CASSGLQYIVNEQFF. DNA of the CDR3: TGTGCCAGTAGCGGGCTACAATATATAGTCAATGAGCAGTTCTTC.

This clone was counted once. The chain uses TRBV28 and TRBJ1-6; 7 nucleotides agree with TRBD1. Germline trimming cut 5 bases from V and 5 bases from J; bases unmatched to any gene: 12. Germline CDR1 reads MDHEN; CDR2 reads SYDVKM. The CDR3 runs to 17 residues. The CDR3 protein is CASSQPQGQANNSPLHF. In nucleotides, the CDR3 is TGTGCCAGCAGTCAACCCCAAGGACAGGCGAATAATTCACCCCTCCACTTT.

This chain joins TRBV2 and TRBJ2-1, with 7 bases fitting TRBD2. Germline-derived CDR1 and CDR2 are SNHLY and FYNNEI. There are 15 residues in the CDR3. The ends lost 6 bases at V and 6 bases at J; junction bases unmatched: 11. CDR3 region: CASSPTSALFNEQFF. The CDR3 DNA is TGTGCCAGCAGCCCCACTAGCGCCCTCTTCAATGAGCAGTTCTTC.

This chain's CDR3 is CAWMQGPGNTIYF. CDR3 bases: TGTGCCTGGATGCAGGGTCCTGGAAACACCATATATTTT. The V gene is TRBV30, the J gene TRBJ1-3, with D maybe TRBD1 (5 bases). This CDR3 has 13 amino acids. Trimming cost V 4 bases and J 2 bases, with 9 bases left between them. Per the germline V gene, CDR1 is GTSNPN and CDR2 is SVGIG (reference sequence).

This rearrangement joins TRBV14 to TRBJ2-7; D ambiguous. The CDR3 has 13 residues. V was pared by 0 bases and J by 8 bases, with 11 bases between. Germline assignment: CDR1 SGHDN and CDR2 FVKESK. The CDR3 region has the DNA TGTGCCAGCAGCCAAGATGGTTCTACGAAGCAGTACTTC. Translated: CASSQDGSTKQYF.

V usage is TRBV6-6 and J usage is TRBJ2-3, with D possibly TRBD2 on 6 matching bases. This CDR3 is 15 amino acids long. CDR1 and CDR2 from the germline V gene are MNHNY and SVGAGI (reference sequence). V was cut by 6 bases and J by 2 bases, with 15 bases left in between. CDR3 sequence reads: CASSFPGLPTDTQYF. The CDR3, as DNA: TGTGCCAGCAGCTTCCCGGGACTCCCCACAGATACGCAGTATTTT.

The DNA of the CDR3 is TGTGCCAGCAGAACCTGGTCGGGTGAGAATTCACCCCTCCACTTT. The encoded protein is CASRTWSGENSPLHF. The J gene is TRBJ1-6, the V gene TRBV27; no clear D. Germline CDR1 is MNHEY and CDR2 is SMNVEV (reference sequence). Trimming removed 6 bases from V and 7 bases from J, with 16 bases in between. The CDR3 spans 15 residues.